This TCR beta chain comes out of a study of PD-1 blockade in classical Hodgkin lymphoma. Per the germline V gene, CDR1 is SGHRS and CDR2 is YFSETQ. Trimming left V 4 bases short and J 4 bases short, with 17 bases between. CDR3 size: 15 residues. Clones were read by immunoSEQ multiplex PCR, and TCRdb kept only the in-frame ones, dropping some. The table records 10,000 or so clones, over 80% of them present only once. Comments on this clone: Its antigen is as yet unknown.

Sample time point: cycle 4 day 1 (C4D1), after 6 weeks of nivolumab. Every one of the patients relapsed after autologous stem cell transplantation (brentuximab vedotin exposure was variable). Out of thawed PBMCs, magnetic negative selection purified CD4+ T cells. Whole-study findings and limits: The study reported lower baseline TCR diversity in newly diagnosed patients than in healthy donors. Whereas CD4+ TCR diversity had risen significantly by C4D1, CD8+ TCR diversity had not.

The TCR originated in a human donor with classical Hodgkin lymphoma. The chain has TRBV5-1 and TRBJ2-5, with D perhaps TRBD2 (5 bases). Source: CD4+ T cells from blood, taken before the fourth cycle of nivolumab. CDR3 loop: CASSPGLRAGETQYF. The CDR3 DNA is TGCGCCAGCAGCCCGGGCTTGAGGGCAGGAGAGACCCAGTACTTC.